This entry features one TCR beta chain sequence. What it binds is unknown. This sample is part of a study of T cell repertoires in cytomegalovirus infection. For the study at large: Public TCR beta signatures provided an indication of both CMV infection and a matching HLA type. General study results and limits: CMV-specific TCR beta clonotypes restricted by HLA-C were the ones dominating the ex vivo response. Public TCR beta family frequency separated CMV-and-HLA carriers, including in an independent cohort.

One entry per CDR3 protein results from TCRdb running MiXCR on the reads. The sample includes approximately 180,000 distinct CDR3 sequences, about 18% seen only once; the top ten take 20% to 25%. Losses at the gene ends were 1 base for V and 3 bases for J; bases not matched to a gene: 5. Germline V gene sequence: CDR1 SGHVS, CDR2 FNYEAQ. The CDR3 totals 15 residues. The sequence derives from a human donor in good health (CMV status not recorded). Some clones in this sample may be carry-over from other donors' samples. Sequencing input: CD8+ T cells from PBMCs. The chain recombines TRBV7-6 with TRBJ2-7; 8 bases match TRBD1. This CDR3 is CASSLGGTGDYEQYF. The CDR3 nucleotides read TGTGCCAGCAGCTTAGGGGGGACAGGCGACTACGAGCAGTACTTC.